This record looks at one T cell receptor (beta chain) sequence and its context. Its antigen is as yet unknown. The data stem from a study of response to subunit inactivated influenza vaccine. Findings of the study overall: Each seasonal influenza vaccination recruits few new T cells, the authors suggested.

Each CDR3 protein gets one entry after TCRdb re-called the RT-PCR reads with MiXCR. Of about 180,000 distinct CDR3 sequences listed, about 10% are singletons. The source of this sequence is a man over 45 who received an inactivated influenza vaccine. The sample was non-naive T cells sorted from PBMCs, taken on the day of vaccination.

The chain's CDR3 is CASSSGLRKTGELFF. CDR3 DNA: TGCGCCAGCAGCTCCGGGCTAAGAAAGACCGGGGAGCTGTTTTTT. The chain combines TRBV5-1 with TRBJ2-2, with unresolved D. Germline V gene lookup returns CDR1 SGHRS and CDR2 YFSETQ. With 3 bases removed from V and 5 bases from J, the gap between germline ends came to 14 bases. The CDR3 loop spans 15 amino acids.